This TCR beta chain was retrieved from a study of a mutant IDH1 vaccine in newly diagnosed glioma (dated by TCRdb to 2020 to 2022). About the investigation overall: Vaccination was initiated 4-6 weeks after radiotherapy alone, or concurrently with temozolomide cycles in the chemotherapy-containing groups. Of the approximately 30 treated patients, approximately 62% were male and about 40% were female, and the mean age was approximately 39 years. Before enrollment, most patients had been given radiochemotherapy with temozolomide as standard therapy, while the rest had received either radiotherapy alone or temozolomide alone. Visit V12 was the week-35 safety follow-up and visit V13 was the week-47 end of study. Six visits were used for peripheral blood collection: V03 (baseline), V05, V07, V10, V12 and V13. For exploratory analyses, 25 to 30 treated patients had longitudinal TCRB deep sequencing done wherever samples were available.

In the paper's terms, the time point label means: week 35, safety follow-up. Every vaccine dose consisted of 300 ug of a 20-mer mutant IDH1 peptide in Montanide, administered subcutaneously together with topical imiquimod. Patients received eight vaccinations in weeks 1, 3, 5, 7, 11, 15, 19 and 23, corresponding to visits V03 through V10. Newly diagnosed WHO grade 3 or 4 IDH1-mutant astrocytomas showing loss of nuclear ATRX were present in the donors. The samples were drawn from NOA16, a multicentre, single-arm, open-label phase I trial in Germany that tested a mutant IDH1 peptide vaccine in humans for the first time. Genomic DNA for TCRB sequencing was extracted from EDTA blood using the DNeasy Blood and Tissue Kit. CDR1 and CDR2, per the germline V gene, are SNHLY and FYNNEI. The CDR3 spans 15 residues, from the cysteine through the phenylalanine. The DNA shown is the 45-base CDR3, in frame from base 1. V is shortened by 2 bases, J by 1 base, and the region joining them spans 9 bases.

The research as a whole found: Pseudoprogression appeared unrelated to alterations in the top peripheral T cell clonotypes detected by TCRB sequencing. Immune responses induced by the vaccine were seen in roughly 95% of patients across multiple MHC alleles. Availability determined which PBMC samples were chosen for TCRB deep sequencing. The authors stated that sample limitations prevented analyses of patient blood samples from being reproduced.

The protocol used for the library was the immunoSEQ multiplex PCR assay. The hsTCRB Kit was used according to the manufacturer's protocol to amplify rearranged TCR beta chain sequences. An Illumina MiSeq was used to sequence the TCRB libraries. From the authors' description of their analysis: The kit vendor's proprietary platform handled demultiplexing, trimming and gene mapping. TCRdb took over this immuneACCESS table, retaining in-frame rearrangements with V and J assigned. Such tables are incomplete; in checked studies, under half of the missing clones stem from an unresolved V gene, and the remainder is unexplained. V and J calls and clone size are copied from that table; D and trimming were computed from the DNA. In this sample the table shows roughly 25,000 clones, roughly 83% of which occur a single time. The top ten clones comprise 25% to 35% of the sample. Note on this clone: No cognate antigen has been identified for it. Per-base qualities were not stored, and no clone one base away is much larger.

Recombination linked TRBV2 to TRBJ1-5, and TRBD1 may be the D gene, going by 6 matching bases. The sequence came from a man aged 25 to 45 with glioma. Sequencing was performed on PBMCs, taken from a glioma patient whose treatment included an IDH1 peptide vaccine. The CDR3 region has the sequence CASSEKGVSNQPQHF. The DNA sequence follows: TGTGCCAGCAGTGAAAAGGGGGTGAGCAATCAGCCCCAGCATTTT.